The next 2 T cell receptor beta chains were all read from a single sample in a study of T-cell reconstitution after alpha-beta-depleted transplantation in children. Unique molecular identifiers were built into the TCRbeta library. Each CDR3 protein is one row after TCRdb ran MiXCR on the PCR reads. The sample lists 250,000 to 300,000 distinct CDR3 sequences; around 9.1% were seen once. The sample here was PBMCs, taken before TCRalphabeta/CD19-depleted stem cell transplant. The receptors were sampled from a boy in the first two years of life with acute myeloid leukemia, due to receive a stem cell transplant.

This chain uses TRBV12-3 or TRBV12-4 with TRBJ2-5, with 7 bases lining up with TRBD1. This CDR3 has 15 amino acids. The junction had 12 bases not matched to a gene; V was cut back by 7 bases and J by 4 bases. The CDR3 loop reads CASTPPEAGGETQYF. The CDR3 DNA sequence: TGTGCCAGCACCCCCCCGGAGGCAGGGGGAGAGACCCAGTACTTC.

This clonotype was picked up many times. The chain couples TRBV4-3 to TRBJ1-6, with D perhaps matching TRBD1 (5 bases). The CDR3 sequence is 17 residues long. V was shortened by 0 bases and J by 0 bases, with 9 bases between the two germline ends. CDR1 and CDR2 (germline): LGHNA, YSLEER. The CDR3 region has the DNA TGCGCCAGCAGCCAAGATAGGGGTAGCTCCTATAATTCACCCCTCCACTTT. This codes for CASSQDRGSSYNSPLHF.